The rows below give T cell receptor beta chains drawn from one sample of a study of vaccination effects on CD4 cells after COVID-19. Assay: immunoSEQ multiplex PCR; the TCRdb copy retains only in-frame clones and omits some. The sample has tens of thousands of clones, about 69% seen once; the top ten hold less than 5.5%. Their antigen targets remain unknown. This material consisted of CD4+ T cells from PBMCs cultured with HIV peptides, taken before COVID-19 vaccination. Source of these receptors: a human donor who had a prior SARS-CoV-2 infection. CDR3s include the opening cysteine and the closing phenylalanine or tryptophan.

cdr3_aa: CASIGVRGEANTGELFF
v_call: TRBV19
j_call: TRBJ2-2

cdr3_aa: CASSPGGTGDSYEQYF
v_call: TRBV5-1
j_call: TRBJ2-7

cdr3_aa: CASSRLAGEGYEQFF
v_call: TRBV7-3
j_call: TRBJ2-1

cdr3_aa: CASSQLVGGTEAFF
v_call: TRBV3-1/TRBV3-2
j_call: TRBJ1-1

cdr3_aa: CASSPGLAGGGGLETQYF
v_call: TRBV5-1
j_call: TRBJ2-5

cdr3_aa: CASSRDSSNQPQHF
v_call: TRBV7-2
j_call: TRBJ1-5

cdr3_aa: CASRRRDRGGYEQYF
v_call: TRBV7-2
j_call: TRBJ2-7

cdr3_aa: CASSQRTSAQETQYF
v_call: TRBV9
j_call: TRBJ2-5

cdr3_aa: CASSQRASAEQFF
v_call: TRBV4-3
j_call: TRBJ2-1

cdr3_aa: CASSKPHRGLAGGDTQYF
v_call: TRBV21-1
j_call: TRBJ2-3

cdr3_aa: CASSEHGGGDNEQFF
v_call: TRBV2
j_call: TRBJ2-1

cdr3_aa: CASSLEGAPGLAGCEQFF
v_call: TRBV7-2
j_call: TRBJ2-1

cdr3_aa: CASSPPGSSYSYNEQFF
v_call: TRBV5-1
j_call: TRBJ2-1